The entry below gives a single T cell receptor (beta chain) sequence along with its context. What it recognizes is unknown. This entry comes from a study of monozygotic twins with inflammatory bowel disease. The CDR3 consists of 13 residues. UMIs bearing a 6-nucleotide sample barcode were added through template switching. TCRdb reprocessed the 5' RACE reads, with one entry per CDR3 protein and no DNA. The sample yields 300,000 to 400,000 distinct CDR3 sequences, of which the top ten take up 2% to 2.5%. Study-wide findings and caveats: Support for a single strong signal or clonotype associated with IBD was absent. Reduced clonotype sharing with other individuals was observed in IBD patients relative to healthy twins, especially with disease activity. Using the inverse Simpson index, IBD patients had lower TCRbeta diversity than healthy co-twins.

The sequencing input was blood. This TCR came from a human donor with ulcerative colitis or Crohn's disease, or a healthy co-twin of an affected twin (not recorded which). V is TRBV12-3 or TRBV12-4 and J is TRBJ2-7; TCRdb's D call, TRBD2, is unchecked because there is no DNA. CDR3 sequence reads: CASSGLSSYEQYF.